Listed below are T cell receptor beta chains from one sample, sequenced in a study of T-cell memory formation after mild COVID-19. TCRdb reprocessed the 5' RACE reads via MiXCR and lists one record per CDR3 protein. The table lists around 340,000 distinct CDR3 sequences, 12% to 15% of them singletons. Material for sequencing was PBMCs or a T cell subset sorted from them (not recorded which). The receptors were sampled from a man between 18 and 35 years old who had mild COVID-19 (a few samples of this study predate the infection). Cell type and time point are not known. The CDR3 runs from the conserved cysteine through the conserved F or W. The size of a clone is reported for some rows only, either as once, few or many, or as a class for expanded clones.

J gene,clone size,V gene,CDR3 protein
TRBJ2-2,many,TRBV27,CASSLPGQGSTGELFF
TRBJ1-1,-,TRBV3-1,CASSQVTNTEAFF
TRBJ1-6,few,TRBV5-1,CASSLEGVGSPLHF
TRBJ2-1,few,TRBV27,CASMVGGLYNEQFF
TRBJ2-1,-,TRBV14,CASSLRTAEQFF
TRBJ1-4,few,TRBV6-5,CASSPRQGSEKLFF
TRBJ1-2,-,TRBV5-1,CASRELYGYTF
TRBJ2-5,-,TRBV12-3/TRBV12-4,CASSLWPTETQYF
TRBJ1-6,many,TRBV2,CASKTDSHNSPLHF
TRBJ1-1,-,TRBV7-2,CASSSYTGSEAFF
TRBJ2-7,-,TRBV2,CASCAQAISYEQYF
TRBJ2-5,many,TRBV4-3,CASSQDETPETQYF
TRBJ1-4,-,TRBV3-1,CASSPRAYNEKLFF
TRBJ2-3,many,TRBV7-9,CASSPGDGGPDTQYF
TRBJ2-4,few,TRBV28,CASSFSRSRGRGAKNIQYF
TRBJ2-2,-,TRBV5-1,CASSLKRRSNTGELFF
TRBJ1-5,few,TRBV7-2,CASSLIAGGVQPQHF
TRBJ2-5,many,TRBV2,CASSGTSGETQYF
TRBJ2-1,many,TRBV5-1,CASSLDPLSAAPVQFF
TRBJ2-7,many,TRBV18,CASSIGTVTNEQYF
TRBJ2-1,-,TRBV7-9,CASSLGWLVGNEQFF
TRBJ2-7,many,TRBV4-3,CASSQQLGQRVSYEQYF
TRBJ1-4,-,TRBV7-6,CASSWTAINEKLFF
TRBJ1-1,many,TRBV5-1,CASSLSGATEAFF
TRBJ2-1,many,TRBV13,CASSLARGISGGAYNEQFF
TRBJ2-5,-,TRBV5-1,CASSGNERWETQYF
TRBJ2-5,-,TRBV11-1,CASRHSGAQETQYF
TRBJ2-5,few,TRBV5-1,CASEAAGRETQYF
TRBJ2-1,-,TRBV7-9,CASSSFNEQFF
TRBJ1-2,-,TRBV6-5,CASSTTPGTGNYGYTF
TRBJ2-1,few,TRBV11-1,CASSLATNSYNEQFF
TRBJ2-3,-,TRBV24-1,CATSGPTGADTQYF
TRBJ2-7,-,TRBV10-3,CAISGSEREQYF
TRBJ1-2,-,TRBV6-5,CASSYSGGHYGYTF
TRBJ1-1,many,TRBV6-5,CASSSPGVKTEAFF
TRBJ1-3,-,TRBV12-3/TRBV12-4,CASSSHSDGASGTIYF
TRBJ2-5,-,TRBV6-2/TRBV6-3,CASSFRSLWTQYF
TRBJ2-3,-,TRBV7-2,CASRPAWGSGGAVYYMGTDTQYF
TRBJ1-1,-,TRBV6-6,CASRPTGTGGYRTTEAFF
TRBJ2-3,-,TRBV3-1,CASSQDVVRTDTQYF
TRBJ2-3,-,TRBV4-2,CASSQGILAGLSDTQYF
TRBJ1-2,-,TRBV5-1,CASSTGSNYGYTF
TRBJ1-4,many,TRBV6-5,CASSYSKIPGSNEKLFF
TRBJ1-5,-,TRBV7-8,CASSLDSRAQHF
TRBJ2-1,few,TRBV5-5,CASSQDASAYNEQFF
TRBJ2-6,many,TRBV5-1,CASSLDSYSGANVLTF
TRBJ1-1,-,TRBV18,CASSPEQDTEAFF
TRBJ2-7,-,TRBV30,CAWSRQGAYEQYF
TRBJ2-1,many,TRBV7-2,CASSPDRGLYNEQFF
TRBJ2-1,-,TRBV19,CASTSWVSSHNEQFF
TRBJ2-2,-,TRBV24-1,CATSDLGTGGATGELFF
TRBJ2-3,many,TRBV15,CATSRGFTDTQYF
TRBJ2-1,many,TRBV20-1,CSVLYGGAYNEQFF